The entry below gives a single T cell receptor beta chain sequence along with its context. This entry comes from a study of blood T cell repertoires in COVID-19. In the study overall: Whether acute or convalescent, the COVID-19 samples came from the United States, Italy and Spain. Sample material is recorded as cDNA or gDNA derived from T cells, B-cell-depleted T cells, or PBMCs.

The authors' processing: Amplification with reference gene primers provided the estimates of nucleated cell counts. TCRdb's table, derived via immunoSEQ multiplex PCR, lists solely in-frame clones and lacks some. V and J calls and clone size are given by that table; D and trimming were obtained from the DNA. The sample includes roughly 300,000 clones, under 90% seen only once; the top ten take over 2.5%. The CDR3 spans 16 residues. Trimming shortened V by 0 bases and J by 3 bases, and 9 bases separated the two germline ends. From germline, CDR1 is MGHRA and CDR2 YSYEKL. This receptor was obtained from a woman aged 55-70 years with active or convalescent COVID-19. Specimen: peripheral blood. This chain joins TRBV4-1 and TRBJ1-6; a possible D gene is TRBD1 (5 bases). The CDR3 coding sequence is TGCGCCAGCAGCCAAGAGCCGGGACTCTATAATTCACCCCTCCACTTT. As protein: CASSQEPGLYNSPLHF.